Included here is one TCR beta chain sequence, with context. This clonotype has at least ten counts. Its antigen remains unidentified. Within one base of it there is no much larger clone, and no base qualities were kept. These data are taken from a study of kidney transplant recipient with SARS-CoV-2 infection (dated by TCRdb to about 2021). The CDR3 has 17 amino acids, counting the end cysteine and phenylalanine. The kept DNA is CDR3 alone, 51 bases in frame from the first base. CDR1 and CDR2 are read off the germline V gene (reference sequence) as LGHDT and YNNKEL. V was cut back by 4 bases and J by 4 bases, leaving a gap of 22 bases between them. Sequencing relied on an Illumina MiSeq. The peripheral T cell repertoire was profiled for human TCRbeta genes. The authors processed their data as follows. Beta-binomial modelling was applied to test for differential clonotype abundance so that variability over time was accounted for. Clonotypes that had expanded were screened against the ImmuneCODE reference database of SARS-CoV-2-associated TCRs and mapped onto regions of the viral genome. Further repertoire analyses covered TRBV gene usage, CDR3 length, CDR3 amino acid overlap between time points, clonotype abundance distributions and Jaccard similarity. Through fastp at Q25 and MiXCR, TCRdb rebuilt clones from the public reads, retaining in-frame beta chains. CDR3 protein duplicates are merged, each entry listing the most common genes and DNA. The V and J calls shown here were made by TCRdb, not taken from the authors' results. Recorded for this sample are approximately 250,000 distinct CDR3 sequences; 29% of them occurred a single time. Under 7.5% of the sample comes from the top ten.

The time point label on this specimen signifies: pre-pandemic baseline sample and day 111 after first positive SARS-CoV-2 test. The input for sequencing was a blood sample, taken at baseline and on roughly day 110 from a kidney transplant recipient. The sequence links TRBV3-1 to TRBJ1-2; no D gene can be assigned with confidence. The sequence derives from a male patient aged 25-45 years who had COVID-19 and was a kidney transplant recipient. After a transplant, some of the T cells may come from the graft donor. The sequenced DNA: TGTGCCAGCAGCCCAGAGTTCACCCTTCGAAAGACCTATGGCTACACCTTC. Its translation is CASSPEFTLRKTYGYTF.